This T cell receptor (beta chain) was obtained from a study of a mutant IDH1 vaccine in newly diagnosed glioma. Across the study: Patients were pretreated with radiotherapy, temozolomide, or both, mostly both.

V lost 3 bases and J 8 bases, leaving 13 bases between the germline ends. This CDR3 contains 14 residues. Germline lookup yields CDR1 KGHSH and CDR2 LQKENI. Time point described: baseline, week 1 (first vaccination visit). Treatment indicated: pre-vaccination baseline after standard-of-care therapy. Diagnosis in the donors showed new WHO grade 3 or 4 astrocytomas that were IDH1-mutant and ATRX-lost. Study outcomes and limitations: The authors found pseudoprogression apparently unrelated to changes in top peripheral T cell clonotypes.

On this clone: Its antigen is unknown.

Profiled with immunoSEQ multiplex PCR; TCRdb holds only in-frame clones, not every one. The profile shows under 90,000 clones, more than 65% of them singletons. The sample consisted of PBMCs, taken from a glioma patient treated with radiotherapy, temozolomide or both. The genes are TRBV18 and TRBJ1-4; D gene uncertain. The origin of this receptor is a man aged 50 or older with glioma. The CDR3 DNA is TGTGCCAGCTCACCGGATAACGGGAACGAAAAACTGTTTTTT. Translated: CASSPDNGNEKLFF.